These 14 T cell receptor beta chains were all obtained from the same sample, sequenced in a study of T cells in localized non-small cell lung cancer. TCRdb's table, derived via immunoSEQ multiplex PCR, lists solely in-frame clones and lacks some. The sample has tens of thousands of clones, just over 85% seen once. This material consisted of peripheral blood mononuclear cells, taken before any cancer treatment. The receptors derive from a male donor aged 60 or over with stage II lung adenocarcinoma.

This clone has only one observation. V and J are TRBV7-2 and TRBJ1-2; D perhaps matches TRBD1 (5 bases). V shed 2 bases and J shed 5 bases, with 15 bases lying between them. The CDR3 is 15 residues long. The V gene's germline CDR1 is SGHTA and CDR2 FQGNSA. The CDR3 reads CASSLSRQLRYGYTF. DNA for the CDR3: TGTGCCAGCAGCTTATCCCGACAGCTGAGGTATGGCTACACCTTC.

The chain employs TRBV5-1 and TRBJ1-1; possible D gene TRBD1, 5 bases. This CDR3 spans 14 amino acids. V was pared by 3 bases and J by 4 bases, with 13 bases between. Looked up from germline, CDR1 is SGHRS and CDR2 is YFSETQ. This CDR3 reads CASSSNTGATEAFF. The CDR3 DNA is TGCGCCAGCAGCTCCAACACTGGGGCCACTGAAGCTTTCTTT.

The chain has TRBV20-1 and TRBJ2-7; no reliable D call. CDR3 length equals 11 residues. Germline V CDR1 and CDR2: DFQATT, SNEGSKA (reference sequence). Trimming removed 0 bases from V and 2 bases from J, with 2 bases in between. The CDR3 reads CSARDTYEQYF. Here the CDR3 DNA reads TGCAGTGCTAGAGATACCTACGAGCAGTACTTC.

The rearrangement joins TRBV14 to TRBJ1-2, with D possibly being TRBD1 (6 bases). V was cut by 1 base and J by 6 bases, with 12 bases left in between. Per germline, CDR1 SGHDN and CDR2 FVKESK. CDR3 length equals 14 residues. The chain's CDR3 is CASSQAGTSHGYTF. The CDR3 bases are TGTGCCAGCAGCCAAGCTGGGACAAGTCATGGCTACACCTTC.

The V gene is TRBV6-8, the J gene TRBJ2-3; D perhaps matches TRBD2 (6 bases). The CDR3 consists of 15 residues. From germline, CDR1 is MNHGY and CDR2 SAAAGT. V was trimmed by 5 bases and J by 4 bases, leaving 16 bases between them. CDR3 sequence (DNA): TGTGCCAGCAGTCCCTCCTTTCGGGAGCCAGATACGCAGTATTTT. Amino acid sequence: CASSPSFREPDTQYF.

CDR3 sequence: CASSYPTHSPYEQYF. CDR3 in DNA: TGTGCCAGCAGTTACCCCACACATTCCCCCTACGAGCAGTACTTC. This chain joins TRBV6-6 and TRBJ2-7; D not resolved. This CDR3 contains 15 residues. Trimming removed 2 bases from V and 2 bases from J, with 13 bases in between. Germline CDR1 and CDR2: MNHNY and SVGAGI (reference sequence).

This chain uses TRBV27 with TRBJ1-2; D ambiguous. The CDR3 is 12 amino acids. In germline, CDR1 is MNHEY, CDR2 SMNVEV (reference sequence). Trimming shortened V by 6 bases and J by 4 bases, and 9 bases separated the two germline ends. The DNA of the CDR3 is TGTGCCAGCAGGCAGGCCTCCTATGGCTACACCTTC. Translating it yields CASRQASYGYTF.

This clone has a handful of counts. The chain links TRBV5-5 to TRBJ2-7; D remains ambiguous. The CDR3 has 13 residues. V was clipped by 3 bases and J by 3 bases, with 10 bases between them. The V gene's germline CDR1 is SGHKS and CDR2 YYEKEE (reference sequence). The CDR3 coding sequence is TGTGCCAGCAGCTCCCCCGGTTTCTACGAGCAGTACTTC. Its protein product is CASSSPGFYEQYF.

CDR3 sequence (DNA): TGTGCCACCAGCAGAGATACCGTAAACTCTGGGGCCAACGTCCTGACTTTC. Translating gives CATSRDTVNSGANVLTF. The chain carries TRBV15 and TRBJ2-6; no reliable D call. This CDR3 spans 17 amino acids. Trimming took 0 bases from V and 0 from J, leaving 9 bases between them. Germline-derived CDR1 and CDR2 are LNHNV and YYDKDF (reference sequence).

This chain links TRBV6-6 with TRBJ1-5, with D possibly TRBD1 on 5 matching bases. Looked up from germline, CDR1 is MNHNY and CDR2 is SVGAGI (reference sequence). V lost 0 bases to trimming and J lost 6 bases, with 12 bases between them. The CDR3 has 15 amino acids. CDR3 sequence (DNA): TGTGCCAGCAGTTACTCGATCGGTGGGGGTCAGCCCCAGCATTTT. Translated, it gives CASSYSIGGGQPQHF.

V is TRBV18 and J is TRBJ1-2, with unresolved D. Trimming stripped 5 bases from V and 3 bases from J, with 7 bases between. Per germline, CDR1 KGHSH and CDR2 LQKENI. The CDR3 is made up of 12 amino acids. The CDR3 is CASSLEDYGYTF. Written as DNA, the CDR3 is TGTGCCAGCTCATTGGAAGACTATGGCTACACCTTC.

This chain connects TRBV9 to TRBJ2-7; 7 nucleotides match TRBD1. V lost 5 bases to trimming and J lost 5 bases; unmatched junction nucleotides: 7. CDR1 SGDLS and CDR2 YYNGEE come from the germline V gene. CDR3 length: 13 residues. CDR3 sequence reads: CASSQGQKDEQYF. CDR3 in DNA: TGTGCCAGCAGTCAGGGACAGAAGGACGAGCAGTACTTC.

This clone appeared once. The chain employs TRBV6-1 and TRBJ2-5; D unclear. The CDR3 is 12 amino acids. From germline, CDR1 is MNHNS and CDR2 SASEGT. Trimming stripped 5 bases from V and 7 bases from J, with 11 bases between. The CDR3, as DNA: TGTGCCAGCAGTCTCTCCAGCTGGACCCAGTACTTC. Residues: CASSLSSWTQYF.

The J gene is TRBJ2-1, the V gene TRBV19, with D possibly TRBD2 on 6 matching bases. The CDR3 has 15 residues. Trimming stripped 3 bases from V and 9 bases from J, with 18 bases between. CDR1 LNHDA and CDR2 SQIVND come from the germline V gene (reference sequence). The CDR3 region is CASSIGGYYGGEQFF. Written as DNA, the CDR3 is TGTGCCAGTAGTATTGGGGGTTACTACGGGGGTGAGCAGTTCTTC.